These T cell receptor beta chains were read from a single sample in a study of blood T cells in healthy people across ages. In TCRdb, the 5' RACE reads were re-called with MiXCR into one record per CDR3 protein. The data show hundreds of thousands of distinct CDR3 sequences, about 28% seen once. This sample also appeared in a second study, on T cells of mothers and their children.

The sample was blood. These receptors came from a boy younger than 10 in good health. Each CDR3 is given without its conserved first and last residue. Fields, in order: V gene, J gene, D gene, CDR3 protein. The D gene is left open where the match is weak.

>TRBV7-2|TRBJ2-7|TRBD2
ASSPGTSGRAHEQY
>TRBV29-1|TRBJ1-2|NA
STGSVGGYT
>TRBV11-2|TRBJ2-7|TRBD2
ASNYGLAGQVQY
>TRBV19|TRBJ2-7|NA
ASSIDEDYNYEQY
>TRBV7-6|TRBJ1-4|NA
ASSLDGSNEKLF
>TRBV29-1|TRBJ2-7|TRBD1
SVKTTGAYEQY
>TRBV11-2|TRBJ2-3|TRBD1
ASSLRGLAGEDTQY
>TRBV2|NA|NA
ASSEAPGGGSRLRQF
>TRBV7-9|TRBJ1-4|TRBD1
ASSAGGGNEKLF
>TRBV20-1|TRBJ2-3|TRBD2
SARDLTSGMGDTQY
>TRBV29-1|TRBJ2-3|NA
SVGQGFGTDTQY
>TRBV12-3/TRBV12-4|TRBJ1-1|NA
ASTQRVRTEAF
>TRBV12-5|TRBJ1-2|NA
ATGTINYGYT
>TRBV12-3/TRBV12-4|TRBJ2-1|NA
ASSLVRDYNEQF
>TRBV20-1|NA|TRBD1
SAGRGDRQGPSYEQY
>TRBV12-3/TRBV12-4|TRBJ2-5|NA
ASSFWASDNQETQY
>TRBV3-1|TRBJ2-2|NA
ASSRQGKELF
>TRBV13|TRBJ2-1|NA
ASSLPRGQNFNEQF